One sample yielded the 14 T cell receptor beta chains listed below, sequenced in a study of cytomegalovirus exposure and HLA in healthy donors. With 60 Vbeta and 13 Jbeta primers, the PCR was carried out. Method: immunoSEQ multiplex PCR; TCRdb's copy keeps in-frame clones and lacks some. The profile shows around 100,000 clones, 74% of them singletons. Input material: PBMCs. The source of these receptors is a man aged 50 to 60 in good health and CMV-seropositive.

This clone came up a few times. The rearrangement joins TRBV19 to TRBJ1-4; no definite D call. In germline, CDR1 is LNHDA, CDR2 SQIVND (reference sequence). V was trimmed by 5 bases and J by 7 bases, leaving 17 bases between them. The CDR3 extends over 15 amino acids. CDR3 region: CASSAREGRAEKLFF. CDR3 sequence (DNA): TGTGCCAGTAGTGCCCGGGAGGGTCGTGCTGAAAAACTGTTTTTT.

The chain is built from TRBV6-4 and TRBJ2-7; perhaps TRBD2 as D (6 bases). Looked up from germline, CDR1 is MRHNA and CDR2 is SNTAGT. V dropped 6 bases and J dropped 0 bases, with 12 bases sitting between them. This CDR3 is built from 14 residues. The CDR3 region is CASRTGGASYEQYF. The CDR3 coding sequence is TGTGCCAGCAGGACCGGAGGGGCCTCCTACGAGCAGTACTTC.

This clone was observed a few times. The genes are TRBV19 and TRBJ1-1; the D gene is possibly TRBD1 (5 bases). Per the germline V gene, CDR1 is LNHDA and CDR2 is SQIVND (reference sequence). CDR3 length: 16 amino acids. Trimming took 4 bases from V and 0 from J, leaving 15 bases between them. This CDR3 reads CASSTGLGFLNTEAFF. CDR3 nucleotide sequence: TGTGCCAGTAGTACGGGACTGGGATTTTTGAACACTGAAGCTTTCTTT.

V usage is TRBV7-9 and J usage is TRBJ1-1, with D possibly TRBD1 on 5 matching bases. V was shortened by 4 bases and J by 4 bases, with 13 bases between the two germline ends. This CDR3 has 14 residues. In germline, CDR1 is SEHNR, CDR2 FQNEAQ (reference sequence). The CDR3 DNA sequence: TGTGCCAGCAGCTACCGGTGGGGGGGCACTGAAGCTTTCTTT. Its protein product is CASSYRWGGTEAFF.

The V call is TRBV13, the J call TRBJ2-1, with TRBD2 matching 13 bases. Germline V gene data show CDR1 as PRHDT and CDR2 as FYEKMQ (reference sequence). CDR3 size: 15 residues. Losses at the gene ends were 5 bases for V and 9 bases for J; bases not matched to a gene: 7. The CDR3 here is CASSPGLAGVIEQFF. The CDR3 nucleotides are TGTGCCAGCAGCCCTGGACTAGCGGGAGTAATTGAGCAGTTCTTC. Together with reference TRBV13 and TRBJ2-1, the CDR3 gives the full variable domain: AAGVIQSPRHLIKEKRETATLKCYPIPRHDTVYWYQQGPGQDPQFLISFYEKMQSDKGSIPDRFSAQQFSDYHSELNMSSLELGDSALYFCASSPGLAGVIEQFFGPGTRLTVL.

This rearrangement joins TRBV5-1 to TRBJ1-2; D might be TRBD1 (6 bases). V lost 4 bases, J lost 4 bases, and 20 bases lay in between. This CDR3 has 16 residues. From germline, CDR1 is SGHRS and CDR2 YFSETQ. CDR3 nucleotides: TGCGCCAGCAGCCCCTACCCAGGGGACGGTGGCTATGGCTACACCTTC. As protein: CASSPYPGDGGYGYTF. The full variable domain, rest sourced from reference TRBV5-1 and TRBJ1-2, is KAGVTQTPRYLIKTRGQQVTLSCSPISGHRSVSWYQQTPGQGLQFLFEYFSETQRNKGNFPGRFSGRQFSNSRSEMNVSTLELGDSALYLCASSPYPGDGGYGYTFGSGTRLTVV.

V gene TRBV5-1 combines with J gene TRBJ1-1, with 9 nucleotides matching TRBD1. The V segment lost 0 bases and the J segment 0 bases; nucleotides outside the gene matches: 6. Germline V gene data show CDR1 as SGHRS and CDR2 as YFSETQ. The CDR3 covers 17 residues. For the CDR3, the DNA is TGCGCCAGCAGCTTGGGGGACAGGGACCCCATGAACACTGAAGCTTTCTTT. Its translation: CASSLGDRDPMNTEAFF.

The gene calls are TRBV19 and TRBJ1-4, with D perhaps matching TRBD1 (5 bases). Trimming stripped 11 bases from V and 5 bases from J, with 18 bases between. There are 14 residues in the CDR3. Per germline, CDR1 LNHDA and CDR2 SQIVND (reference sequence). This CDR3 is CASPDRAGNEKLFF. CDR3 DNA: TGTGCCTCCCCTGATAGGGCAGGGAATGAAAAACTGTTTTTT.

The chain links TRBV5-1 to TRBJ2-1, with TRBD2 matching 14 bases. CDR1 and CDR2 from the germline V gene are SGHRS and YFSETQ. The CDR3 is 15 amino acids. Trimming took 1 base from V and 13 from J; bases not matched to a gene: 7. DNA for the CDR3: TGCGCCAGCAGCTTGTTAGGACTAGCGGGGGGTCCCCAGTTCTTC. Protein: CASSLLGLAGGPQFF.

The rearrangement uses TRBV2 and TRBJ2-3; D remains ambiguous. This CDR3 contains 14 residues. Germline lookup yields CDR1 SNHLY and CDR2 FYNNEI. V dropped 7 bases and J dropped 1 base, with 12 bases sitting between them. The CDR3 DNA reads TGTGCCAGCAACCCGGTGACTCGCACAGATACGCAGTATTTT. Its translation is CASNPVTRTDTQYF.

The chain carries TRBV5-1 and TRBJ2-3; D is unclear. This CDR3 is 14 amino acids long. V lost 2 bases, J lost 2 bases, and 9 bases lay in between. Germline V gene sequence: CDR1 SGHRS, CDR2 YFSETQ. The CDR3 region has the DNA TGCGCCAGCAGCTTAGTTAGTTTCACAGATACGCAGTATTTT. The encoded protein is CASSLVSFTDTQYF.

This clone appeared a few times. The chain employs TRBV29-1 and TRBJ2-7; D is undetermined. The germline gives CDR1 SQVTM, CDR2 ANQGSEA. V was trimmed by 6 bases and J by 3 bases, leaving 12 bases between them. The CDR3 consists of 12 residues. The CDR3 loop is CSVTEDFYEQYF. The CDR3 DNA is TGCAGCGTGACCGAGGATTTCTACGAGCAGTACTTC.

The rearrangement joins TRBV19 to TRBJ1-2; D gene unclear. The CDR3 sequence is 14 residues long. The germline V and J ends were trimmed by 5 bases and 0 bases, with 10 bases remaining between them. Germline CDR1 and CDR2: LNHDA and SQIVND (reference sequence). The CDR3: CASSRESTNYGYTF. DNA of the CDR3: TGTGCCAGTAGTCGGGAATCCACTAACTATGGCTACACCTTC.

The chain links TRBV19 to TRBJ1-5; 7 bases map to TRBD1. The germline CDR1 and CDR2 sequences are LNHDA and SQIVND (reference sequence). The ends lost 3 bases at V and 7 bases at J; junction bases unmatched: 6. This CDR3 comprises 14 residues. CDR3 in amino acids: CASSIDRETQPQHF. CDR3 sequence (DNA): TGTGCCAGTAGTATCGACAGGGAAACCCAGCCCCAGCATTTT. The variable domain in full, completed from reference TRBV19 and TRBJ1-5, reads DGGITQSPKYLFRKEGQNVTLSCEQNLNHDAMYWYRQDPGQGLRLIYYSQIVNDFQKGDIAEGYSVSREKKESFPLTVTSAQKNPTAFYLCASSIDRETQPQHFGDGTRLSIL.